These 18 T cell receptor beta chains share one sample of origin, sequenced in a study of blood T cell repertoires in COVID-19. The assay was immunoSEQ multiplex PCR, and TCRdb's table has in-frame clones only and misses some. The sample carries 23,000 or so clones, over 80% recorded once. Sequences were obtained from peripheral blood. The receptors shown here come from a woman aged 80 or over with acute or convalescent COVID-19.

The chain carries TRBV3-1 (or the pseudogene TRBV3-2) and TRBJ1-2; weak D call: TRBD1 (5 bases). The CDR3 covers 12 residues. V was trimmed by 7 bases and J by 8 bases, leaving 14 bases between them. CDR1 is LGHDT and CDR2 is YNNKEL in the germline V gene (reference sequence). The CDR3 sequence: CASTKGDLGYTF. The CDR3 region has the DNA TGTGCCAGCACCAAAGGGGACTTGGGCTACACCTTC.

In this sample, this clone turned up a few times. For the CDR3, the DNA is TGTGCCAGCAGCCATGAGGAGGGCCCCAATCAGCCCCAGCATTTT. The encoded protein is CASSHEEGPNQPQHF. The chain employs TRBV7-2 and TRBJ1-5; D is ambiguous. There are 15 residues in the CDR3. The ends were cut back, 5 bases at V and 3 bases at J, with 14 bases in the middle. The germline CDR1 and CDR2 sequences are SGHTA and FQGNSA.

The chain carries TRBV18 and TRBJ1-3, with 7 nucleotides matching TRBD1. The CDR3 totals 16 residues. Germline assignment: CDR1 KGHSH and CDR2 LQKENI. Trimming took 0 bases from V and 4 from J; bases not matched to a gene: 6. The CDR3 DNA follows: TGTGCCAGCTCACCACCGAGCAGGGGGACAGGAAACACCATATATTTT. It translates to CASSPPSRGTGNTIYF. Drawing the rest from reference TRBV18 and TRBJ1-3, the complete variable domain is NAGVMQNPRHLVRRRGQEARLRCSPMKGHSHVYWYRQLPEEGLKFMVYLQKENIIDESGMPKERFSAEFPKEGPSILRIQQVVRGDSAAYFCASSPPSRGTGNTIYFGEGSWLTVV.

This clone has a single count. This chain joins TRBV6-5 and TRBJ1-2; 10 nucleotides align to TRBD1. The CDR3 totals 14 residues. V gave up 0 bases and J gave up 5 bases; unmatched junction bases: 0. Germline V CDR1 and CDR2: MNHEY, SVGAGI. For the CDR3, the DNA is TGTGCCAGCAGTTACTCGGACAGGGGGTATGGCTACACCTTC. It specifies CASSYSDRGYGYTF.

The chain combines TRBV7-8 with TRBJ1-1; perhaps TRBD1 as D (5 bases). Germline V lookup: CDR1 SGHVS, CDR2 FQNEAQ. The CDR3 loop spans 16 amino acids. With 4 bases removed from V and 5 bases from J, the gap between germline ends came to 20 bases. The CDR3 DNA reads as TGTGCCAGCAGCTCAAGGCGGGGGGTAGGTGGGACTGAAGCTTTCTTT. Its translation is CASSSRRGVGGTEAFF.

The J gene is TRBJ1-1, the V gene TRBV10-2; 7 nucleotides line up with TRBD1. Germline V gene lookup returns CDR1 WSHSY and CDR2 SAAADI. With 2 bases clipped from V and 4 bases from J, the junction kept 1 base outside the gene matches. This CDR3 is 13 amino acids long. The DNA of the CDR3 is TGCGCCAGCAGTGAGAACAGGGGCACTGAAGCTTTCTTT. Its translation is CASSENRGTEAFF.

The V and J genes are TRBV5-5 and TRBJ2-7; D remains unclear. Trimming left V 5 bases short and J 5 bases short, with 8 bases between. The CDR3 sequence is 11 residues long. From germline, CDR1 is SGHKS and CDR2 YYEKEE (reference sequence). CDR3 residues: CASSSTHEQYF. Here the CDR3 DNA reads TGTGCCAGCAGTAGTACCCACGAGCAGTACTTC.

The chain joins TRBV20-1 to TRBJ1-1; D not resolved. The CDR3 contains 11 residues. Trimming took 5 bases from V and 10 from J, leaving 14 bases between them. Germline CDR1 is DFQATT and CDR2 is SNEGSKA (reference sequence). CDR3 in DNA: TGCAGTGCTGCTCGACCGGGTGGAGCTTTCTTT. It specifies CSAARPGGAFF.

The chain uses TRBV24-1 and TRBJ2-2, with 9 bases aligning to TRBD1. CDR1 is KGHDR, CDR2 SFDVKD, per germline. The CDR3 is made up of 16 amino acids. J was trimmed by 6 bases and V by 1 base; bases with no gene match: 5. The CDR3: CATSDLPGQGSGELFF. The CDR3 DNA reads TGTGCCACCAGTGATTTACCGGGACAGGGCTCCGGGGAGCTGTTTTTT.

The rearrangement links TRBV18 to TRBJ2-7, with 9 bases lining up with TRBD2. V shed 0 bases and J 3 bases; nucleotides not matched to a gene: 6. This CDR3 is built from 16 residues. Germline lookup yields CDR1 KGHSH and CDR2 LQKENI. This CDR3 is CASSPPGGSGGYEQYF. The CDR3 nucleotides are TGTGCCAGCTCACCACCGGGGGGTAGCGGGGGCTACGAGCAGTACTTC.

This clone was detected a few times. V usage is TRBV2 and J usage is TRBJ1-5; 10 bases line up with TRBD1. This CDR3 region has 15 residues. CDR1 and CDR2 (germline): SNHLY, FYNNEI. Unmatched junction bases numbered 4, after V lost 6 bases and J lost 2 bases. The CDR3 is CASRTGTGGNQPQHF. The CDR3 DNA reads as TGTGCCAGCAGAACTGGGACAGGGGGCAATCAGCCCCAGCATTTT.

This chain uses TRBV11-3 with TRBJ1-2, with 10 bases identical to TRBD1. V trimming: 4 bases; J trimming: 7 bases; junction bases outside the gene matches: 3. CDR1 is SGHNT and CDR2 is YENEEA in the germline V gene. CDR3 size: 13 residues. The CDR3, as DNA: TGTGCCAGCAGCTCCCGGGACAGGGGTGGCTACACCTTC. Protein sequence: CASSSRDRGGYTF.

This clone has only a few counts. The rearrangement links TRBV11-3 to TRBJ2-7, with D hard to call. Deletions cut 3 bases from V and 6 bases from J, with 12 bases between. Germline V CDR1 and CDR2: SGHNT, YENEEA. CDR3 length equals 13 residues. CDR3: CASSFNYGGEQYF. The CDR3 nucleotides are TGTGCCAGCAGCTTTAATTATGGCGGCGAGCAGTACTTC.

The chain uses TRBV5-1 and TRBJ2-5; 9 bases match TRBD2. The germline V gene has CDR1 SGHRS and CDR2 YFSETQ. V lost 0 bases, J lost 4 bases, and 16 bases stayed unmatched. The CDR3 is 19 residues long. CDR3 coding DNA: TGCGCCAGCAGCTTGGGGGTCCCCGGAGAGCGGGGGGAGGGAGAGACCCAGTACTTC. Translation gives CASSLGVPGERGEGETQYF. The full variable domain, in which reference TRBV5-1 and TRBJ2-5 provide the parts outside the CDR3, is KAGVTQTPRYLIKTRGQQVTLSCSPISGHRSVSWYQQTPGQGLQFLFEYFSETQRNKGNFPGRFSGRQFSNSRSEMNVSTLELGDSALYLCASSLGVPGERGEGETQYFGPGTRLLVL.

A single count supports this clone. V gene TRBV7-9 combines with J gene TRBJ1-2; 8 bases are shared with TRBD1. Germline assignment: CDR1 SEHNR and CDR2 FQNEAQ (reference sequence). The junction had 8 bases not matched to a gene; V was cut back by 4 bases and J by 7 bases. This CDR3 has 14 amino acids. CDR3 sequence reads: CASSSRGQGGGYTF. CDR3 sequence (DNA): TGTGCCAGCAGCTCCAGAGGACAGGGAGGTGGCTACACCTTC.

The J gene is TRBJ2-2, the V gene TRBV5-1; TRBD2 matches 10 bases. CDR1 SGHRS and CDR2 YFSETQ come from the germline V gene. This CDR3 has 15 residues. J was trimmed by 5 bases and V by 4 bases; bases with no gene match: 5. For the CDR3, the DNA is TGCGCCAGCAGCCTTACTAGCGGGGTGACCGGGGAGCTGTTTTTT. Protein: CASSLTSGVTGELFF.

This clone was seen more than once but under ten times. This chain links TRBV15 with TRBJ1-2, with TRBD1 as a possible D gene (5 bases). V lost 1 base to trimming and J lost 8 bases, with 8 bases between them. CDR3 length: 12 residues. Germline lookup yields CDR1 LNHNV and CDR2 YYDKDF (reference sequence). CDR3 bases: TGTGCCACCAGCAGAGGGGGGGTCGGCTACACCTTC. Its translation: CATSRGGVGYTF.

The chain has TRBV30 and TRBJ1-3; D gene uncertain. In germline, CDR1 is GTSNPN, CDR2 SVGIG (reference sequence). V was shortened by 0 bases and J by 0 bases, with 9 bases between the two germline ends. This CDR3 comprises 15 residues. The CDR3 region is CAWSVGGSSGNTIYF. The CDR3 DNA reads as TGTGCCTGGAGTGTAGGCGGTAGCTCTGGAAACACCATATATTTT.